This T cell receptor beta chain was identified in a study of blood T cells in healthy people across ages. Germline CDR1 reads SGHTA; CDR2 reads FQGNSA. V gave up 0 bases and J gave up 2 bases, with 11 bases separating them. This CDR3 has 16 residues. Sample-barcoded 5' priming and a J-beta primer mix drove a second PCR of 7 to 11 cycles. TCRdb independently ran MiXCR on the 5' RACE reads; one entry per CDR3 protein. The sample lists roughly 1.5 million distinct CDR3 sequences; approximately 43% were seen once. Sequenced material: blood. The sequence was obtained from a woman aged 18-35 years in good health. The gene calls are TRBV7-2 and TRBJ2-1; D gene uncertain. CDR3 sequence (DNA): TGTGCCAGCAGCTTAGCGTTCAGCACTGCCTACAATGAGCAGTTCTTC. It codes for CASSLAFSTAYNEQFF.